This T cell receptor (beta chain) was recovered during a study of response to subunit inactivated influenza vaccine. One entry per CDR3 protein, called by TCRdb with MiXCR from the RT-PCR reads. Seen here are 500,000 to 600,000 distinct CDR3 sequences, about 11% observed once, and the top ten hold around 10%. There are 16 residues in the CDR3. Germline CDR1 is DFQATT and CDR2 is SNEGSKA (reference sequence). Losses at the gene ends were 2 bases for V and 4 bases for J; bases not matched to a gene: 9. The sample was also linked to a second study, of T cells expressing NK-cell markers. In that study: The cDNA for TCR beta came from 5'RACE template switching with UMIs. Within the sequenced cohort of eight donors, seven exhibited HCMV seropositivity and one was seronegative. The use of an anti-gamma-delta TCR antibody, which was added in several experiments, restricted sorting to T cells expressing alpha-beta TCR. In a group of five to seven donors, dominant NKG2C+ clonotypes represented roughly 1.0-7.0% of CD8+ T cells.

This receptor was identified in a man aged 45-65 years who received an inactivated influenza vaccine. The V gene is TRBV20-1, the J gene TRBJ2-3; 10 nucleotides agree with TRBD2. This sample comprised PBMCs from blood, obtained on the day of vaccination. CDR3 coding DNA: TGCAGTGCTAGACTGCTAGCGGGAGCTATAGCAGATACGCAGTATTTT. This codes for CSARLLAGAIADTQYF.